The sequence of this TCR beta chain was determined in a study of T cell responses to AZD1222 COVID-19 vaccine. Study-wide results and caveats: Nearly half of spike-specific TCRs reportedly go after variant regions that carry no mutations. Repertoire sampling was restricted to post-peak T cell response timepoints. Baseline serology detected seropositivity in only a handful of AZD1222 recipients.

CDR1 and CDR2 (germline): GTSNPN, SVGIG (reference sequence). This CDR3 is 15 amino acids long. With V trimmed by 3 bases and J by 8 bases, 7 bases remained unmatched. This clone was seen a few times. What it binds is not known. Assay used: immunoSEQ multiplex PCR; TCRdb lists only in-frame clones, some missing. Among about 97,000 clones listed, around nine tenths were seen once. The chain has TRBV30 and TRBJ1-6; 10 bases align to TRBD1. The source material was peripheral blood, sampled on day 0 of AZD1222 vaccination. This clonotype originated in an adult in good health. CDR3 protein: CAWRRTGQGYSPLHF. CDR3 DNA sequence: TGTGCCTGGAGACGAACGGGACAGGGGTATTCACCCCTCCACTTT.